This T cell receptor beta chain was sequenced for a study of patients and donors after allogeneic stem cell transplantation. Looked up from germline, CDR1 is SQVTM and CDR2 is ANQGSEA. CDR3 length: 13 residues. The V and J ends lost 8 bases and 5 bases, in that order; junction bases with no gene match: 6. TCRdb recomputed calls from the RT-PCR reads with MiXCR, one row per CDR3 protein. The sample contains around 150,000 distinct CDR3 sequences, roughly 35% of which appear only once. The sample consisted of blood, either unsorted or a sorted T cell fraction (not recorded which). This chain joins TRBV29-1 and TRBJ2-1, with 10 nucleotides matching TRBD2. This receptor was obtained from a human donor who was either an allogeneic HSCT recipient or a stem cell or donor lymphocyte infusion donor (not recorded which). It is not recorded whose cells these are; they may come from a transplant donor. CDR3 sequence: CSPVAGGHNEQFF. As DNA, the CDR3 is TGCAGCCCGGTAGCGGGGGGACACAATGAGCAGTTCTTC.